These 5 T cell receptor beta chains were all obtained from the same sample, sequenced in a study of blood T cell repertoires in COVID-19. Here immunoSEQ multiplex PCR was the method, and the copy in TCRdb shows in-frame clones only, minus some. The table records about 260,000 clones, under 90% of them present only once. The sequenced material came from peripheral blood. The receptor source for this set is a human donor in a cohort sampled during active COVID-19.

The chain recombines TRBV28 with TRBJ2-5, with D unclear. The CDR3 length is 16 residues. Trimming cost V 3 bases and J 2 bases, with 16 bases left between them. The germline gives CDR1 MDHEN, CDR2 SYDVKM. The CDR3 reads CASSFSARDLQETQYF. The CDR3 bases are TGTGCCAGCAGTTTTTCGGCTAGAGACCTACAAGAGACCCAGTACTTC.

The chain links TRBV11-2 to TRBJ1-4; D gene uncertain. The CDR3 is 15 residues long. V gave up 2 bases and J gave up 7 bases, with 14 bases separating them. CDR1 SGHAT and CDR2 FQNNGV come from the germline V gene. CDR3 bases: TGTGCCAGCAGCTTATCCGGCGGCCTGGTTGAAAAACTGTTTTTT. It translates to CASSLSGGLVEKLFF.

The chain uses TRBV18 and TRBJ1-6; TRBD1 is a possible D gene (6 bases). The germline V gene encodes CDR1 KGHSH and CDR2 LQKENI. Deletions cut 3 bases from V and 10 bases from J, with 19 bases between. This CDR3 spans 16 amino acids. This chain's CDR3 is CASSPLGGQRQSPLHF. The CDR3 region has the DNA TGTGCCAGCTCACCCCTTGGTGGACAGAGGCAGTCACCCCTCCACTTT.

This clone was seen only once. V is TRBV5-1 and J is TRBJ2-1, with 8 bases identical to TRBD1. Germline lookup yields CDR1 SGHRS and CDR2 YFSETQ. This CDR3 spans 15 amino acids. Trimming removed 6 bases from V and 10 bases from J; junction bases left unmatched: 15. CDR3 nucleotide sequence: TGCGCCAGCAAACTCGGACAGGGAAAGGGAGACGAGCAGTTCTTC. Translating it yields CASKLGQGKGDEQFF.

This clone was seen more than once but under ten times. The chain employs TRBV19 and TRBJ1-2, with D tentatively TRBD1 (6 bases). The CDR3 spans 13 residues. Germline loops: CDR1 LNHDA, CDR2 SQIVND (reference sequence). Trimming removed 6 bases from V and 7 bases from J, with 15 bases in between. The CDR3 bases are TGTGCCAGTAGAGGGCAGGGGCGGTCTGGCTACACCTTC. Its protein product is CASRGQGRSGYTF.